These 32 T cell receptor beta chains came from one sample sequenced in a study of blood T cells in healthy people across ages. A second PCR, run for roughly 7 to 11 cycles, used a sample-barcoded 5' primer plus a J-beta primer mix. TCRdb redid the calling of the 5' RACE reads with MiXCR, one entry per CDR3 protein. The sample yields some 670,000 distinct CDR3 sequences, approximately 52% seen once. Material: blood. These receptors all come from an elderly woman in good health.

This clonotype has only a few counts. Being one base from a much bigger clone, this may be a read error. The rearrangement joins TRBV12-3 or TRBV12-4 to TRBJ2-7, with D possibly matching TRBD1 (5 bases). V dropped 3 bases and J dropped 10 bases, with 13 bases sitting between them. This CDR3 contains 12 residues. CDR3: CASSFGASGQYF. The CDR3, as DNA: TGTGCCAGCAGTTTTGGGGCATCGGGTCAGTACTTC.

The chain uses TRBV29-1 and TRBJ1-6, with unresolved D. Between the trimmed V and J ends, which lost 4 bases and 10 bases, there was a span of 17 bases. The length of the CDR3 is 14 residues. CDR1 is SQVTM, CDR2 ANQGSEA, per germline. The CDR3 is CSVAEKAFGSPLHF. In DNA form, the CDR3 reads TGCAGCGTTGCGGAGAAGGCATTTGGCTCACCCCTCCACTTT. Complete variable domain (other parts from reference TRBV29-1 and TRBJ1-6): SAVISQKPSRDICQRGTSLTIQCQVDSQVTMMFWYRQQPGQSLTLIATANQGSEATYESGFVIDKFPISRPNLTFSTLTVSNMSPEDSSIYLCSVAEKAFGSPLHFGNGTRLTVT.

At least ten counts were recorded for this clonotype. V gene TRBV20-1 combines with J gene TRBJ2-5, with a tentative D call TRBD2 (6 bases). The CDR3 runs to 17 residues. Trimming removed 1 base at V and 7 bases at J, with 25 bases between. Germline-derived CDR1 and CDR2 are DFQATT and SNEGSKA (reference sequence). This CDR3 reads CSARGRGSGTAGGTQYF. The CDR3 region has the DNA TGCAGTGCTAGAGGGCGGGGTTCCGGGACTGCAGGAGGGACCCAGTACTTC.

The sample holds a few counts of this clonotype. The V and J genes are TRBV12-3 or TRBV12-4 and TRBJ2-3; TRBD2 matches at 11 bases. The J segment lost 8 bases and the V segment lost 3 bases, leaving 7 bases of the junction unmatched. This CDR3 comprises 15 residues. The CDR3 protein is CASSFGSGRASTQYF. The CDR3 DNA follows: TGTGCCAGCAGTTTTGGTAGCGGGAGGGCCAGTACGCAGTATTTT.

This clonotype was recorded at least ten times. The rearrangement joins TRBV6-5 to TRBJ2-7, with D unresolved. Germline CDR1 and CDR2: MNHEY and SVGAGI. V was cut by 6 bases and J by 7 bases, with 16 bases left in between. This CDR3 is built from 13 residues. The CDR3 sequence: CASSPLGGWEQYF. The CDR3 bases are TGTGCCAGCAGCCCATTGGGCGGTTGGGAGCAGTACTTC.

This chain connects TRBV20-1 to TRBJ2-1, with no clear D. V was cut by 1 base and J by 10 bases, with 5 bases left in between. CDR3 size: 10 residues. CDR1 and CDR2 from the germline V gene are DFQATT and SNEGSKA (reference sequence). The DNA of the CDR3 is TGCAGTGCTAGAGCTACCGAGCAGTTCTTC. The encoded protein is CSARATEQFF.

There are many counts of this clonotype. The CDR3 DNA follows: TGTGCCAGCAGCGTAGGTAGCGGGGGGGCTAGTTATGAGCAGTTCTTC. Protein sequence: CASSVGSGGASYEQFF. This chain joins TRBV9 and TRBJ2-1, with TRBD2 matching over 11 bases. Germline V gene lookup returns CDR1 SGDLS and CDR2 YYNGEE. There are 16 residues in the CDR3. With V trimmed by 0 bases and J by 8 bases, 7 bases remained unmatched.

The sample holds many counts of this clonotype. V and J are TRBV5-5 and TRBJ2-1, with D uncertain. Trimming shortened V by 1 base and J by 0 bases, and 8 bases separated the two germline ends. The CDR3 has 15 residues. The germline gives CDR1 SGHKS, CDR2 YYEKEE (reference sequence). CDR3 in DNA: TGTGCCAGCAGCTTGACGGAGAGCTCCTACAATGAGCAGTTCTTC. Translated, it gives CASSLTESSYNEQFF.

This chain joins TRBV25-1 and TRBJ2-1; D is undetermined. Germline CDR1 reads MGHDK; CDR2 reads SYGVNS. This CDR3 is built from 15 residues. The V and J ends lost 4 bases and 0 bases respectively, with 10 bases between them. The CDR3 nucleotides read TGTGCCAGCAGTGGGCACTATTACTCCTACAATGAGCAGTTCTTC. It is translated as CASSGHYYSYNEQFF.

This clonotype appeared a few times. This chain connects TRBV20-1 to TRBJ1-6; 7 positions match TRBD1. V was clipped by 1 base and J by 8 bases; unmatched bases: 5. Germline V CDR1 and CDR2: DFQATT, SNEGSKA (reference sequence). The CDR3 runs 14 residues. CDR3 protein: CSARGQGKDSPLHF. CDR3 sequence (DNA): TGCAGTGCTAGAGGACAGGGCAAGGATTCACCCCTCCACTTT.

The J gene is TRBJ2-1, the V gene TRBV6-4; 14 nucleotides align to TRBD2. Germline loops: CDR1 MRHNA, CDR2 SNTAGT. The CDR3 has 16 residues. J was trimmed by 9 bases and V by 6 bases; bases with no gene match: 10. The CDR3 protein is CASRGVGTSGRREQFF. In DNA form, the CDR3 reads TGTGCCAGCAGGGGGGTAGGGACTAGCGGGAGACGTGAGCAGTTCTTC.

The CDR3 coding sequence is TGTGCCAGCCGTGGGGCCAACGTCCTGACTTTC. Translated: CASRGANVLTF. This rearrangement joins TRBV7-6 to TRBJ2-6; D is uncertain. Germline CDR1 and CDR2: SGHVS and FNYEAQ. This CDR3 has 11 amino acids. Trimming removed 8 bases at V and 3 bases at J, with 2 bases between.

This clonotype has more than one count but fewer than ten. This rearrangement joins TRBV4-1 to TRBJ2-7; 15 bases are shared with TRBD2. The V and J ends lost 3 bases and 0 bases, in that order; junction bases with no gene match: 9. Germline V gene data show CDR1 as MGHRA and CDR2 as YSYEKL. CDR3 length equals 19 residues. DNA for the CDR3: TGCGCCAGCAGCCACCCGGGACTAGCGGGAGGTGCGCTCTCCTACGAGCAGTACTTC. This encodes CASSHPGLAGGALSYEQYF.

The chain couples TRBV20-1 to TRBJ2-1; 12 bases match TRBD2. J was trimmed by 4 bases and V by 4 bases; bases with no gene match: 8. The CDR3 spans 16 residues. The germline CDR1 and CDR2 sequences are DFQATT and SNEGSKA (reference sequence). CDR3 protein: CSATPGLAGQYNEQFF. CDR3 DNA sequence: TGCAGTGCTACCCCTGGACTAGCGGGACAGTACAATGAGCAGTTCTTC.

The chain uses TRBV5-1 and TRBJ2-1; 13 bases map to TRBD2. The CDR3 is 17 amino acids. V shed 1 base and J 5 bases; nucleotides not matched to a gene: 6. Germline V CDR1 and CDR2: SGHRS, YFSETQ. CDR3 nucleotide sequence: TGCGCCAGCAGCTTGATACTAGCGGGAGGGCCCGACAATGAGCAGTTCTTC. It codes for CASSLILAGGPDNEQFF. The whole variable domain, filled in from reference TRBV5-1 and TRBJ2-1, reads KAGVTQTPRYLIKTRGQQVTLSCSPISGHRSVSWYQQTPGQGLQFLFEYFSETQRNKGNFPGRFSGRQFSNSRSEMNVSTLELGDSALYLCASSLILAGGPDNEQFFGPGTRLTVL.

This clonotype was counted a few times. The chain joins TRBV9 to TRBJ2-3; TRBD2 matches 12 bases. Trimming took 3 bases from V and 6 from J; bases not matched to a gene: 8. Germline CDR1 is SGDLS and CDR2 is YYNGEE. CDR3 size: 16 residues. Written as DNA, the CDR3 is TGTGCCAGCAGCGCAACGGGACTAGCGGGTGGGGATACGCAGTATTTT. It encodes CASSATGLAGGDTQYF.

The chain links TRBV12-3 or TRBV12-4 to TRBJ2-1, with 7 bases identical to TRBD2. The CDR3 is 14 amino acids. V was pared by 9 bases and J by 2 bases, with 7 bases of the junction left unmatched. CDR3: CASFIGGTYNEQFF. In DNA, the CDR3 is TGTGCCAGTTTCATCGGGGGGACCTACAATGAGCAGTTCTTC.

This clonotype was observed a single time. The rearrangement uses TRBV24-1 and TRBJ2-3, with D unresolved. Germline CDR1 reads KGHDR; CDR2 reads SFDVKD. Deletions cut 5 bases from V and 4 bases from J, with 12 bases between. This CDR3 has 14 amino acids. The CDR3 loop reads CATSGRELADTQYF. CDR3 bases: TGTGCCACCAGTGGAAGGGAATTGGCAGATACGCAGTATTTT.

This clonotype was recorded many times. This rearrangement joins TRBV12-3 or TRBV12-4 to TRBJ2-1; perhaps TRBD1 as D (6 bases). This CDR3 region has 15 residues. Between the trimmed V and J ends, which lost 5 bases and 4 bases, there was a span of 15 bases. Written as DNA, the CDR3 is TGTGCCAGCAGTGCGCATAGGGGGAATTACAATGAGCAGTTCTTC. Residues: CASSAHRGNYNEQFF.

For this clonotype: The junction does not match germline at one end; this may be a read error. The V call is TRBV7-9, the J call TRBJ2-1; D not resolved. Looked up from germline, CDR1 is SEHNR and CDR2 is FQNEAQ (reference sequence). This CDR3 spans 16 amino acids. This CDR3 reads CASRLSRVSYYNEQFF. CDR3 nucleotides: TGTGCCAGCCGCTTAAGCAGAGTTTCATACTACAATGAGCAGTTCTTC.

With respect to this clonotype: A much larger clone lies one base from this, so it may be a read error. The chain uses TRBV14 and TRBJ2-3; no firm D call. CDR1 and CDR2 (germline): SGHDN, FVKESK. The CDR3 is 10 amino acids. CDR3 residues: CVSSHHTQYF. CDR3 DNA sequence: TGTGTCAGCAGCCACCATACGCAGTATTTT.

This clonotype was picked up a small number of times. The chain joins TRBV29-1 to TRBJ2-7; D gene uncertain. Deletions cut 3 bases from V and 2 bases from J, with 11 bases between. This CDR3 contains 13 residues. Germline values: CDR1 SQVTM, CDR2 ANQGSEA. CDR3 sequence reads: CSVEEQTPYEQYF. In DNA form, the CDR3 reads TGCAGCGTTGAGGAACAGACTCCCTACGAGCAGTACTTC.

The rearrangement uses TRBV7-2 and TRBJ1-4; D gene uncertain. The length of the CDR3 is 15 residues. Trimming stripped 5 bases from V and 3 bases from J, with 13 bases between. CDR1 and CDR2 (germline): SGHTA, FQGNSA. CDR3 region: CASSLWSGANEKLFF. CDR3 in DNA: TGTGCCAGCAGCCTGTGGTCGGGAGCTAATGAAAAACTGTTTTTT. Together with reference TRBV7-2 and TRBJ1-4, the CDR3 gives the full variable domain: GAGVSQSPSNKVTEKGKDVELRCDPISGHTALYWYRQSLGQGLEFLIYFQGNSAPDKSGLPSDRFSAERTGGSVSTLTIQRTQQEDSAVYLCASSLWSGANEKLFFGSGTQLSVL.

Worth noting for this clonotype: A much larger clonotype is one base distant, so this may be a read error. This chain links TRBV10-2 with TRBJ2-1, with 11 bases identical to TRBD2. The CDR3 extends over 17 amino acids. Germline V lookup: CDR1 WSHSY, CDR2 SAAADI. V lost 7 bases to trimming and J lost 9 bases; unmatched junction nucleotides: 17. CDR3 residues: CASKGPGTSGKDGEQFF. CDR3 sequence (DNA): TGCGCCAGCAAGGGGCCCGGGACTAGCGGCAAAGATGGTGAGCAGTTCTTC.

The sample holds many counts of this clonotype. The chain links TRBV7-9 to TRBJ2-1; D call uncertain. The V gene lost 1 base and the J gene lost 4 bases, with 8 bases spanning the gap. CDR3 length: 14 residues. In germline, CDR1 is SEHNR, CDR2 FQNEAQ (reference sequence). The CDR3 spells CASSLEFGYNEQFF. For the CDR3, the DNA is TGTGCCAGCAGCTTAGAGTTCGGGTACAATGAGCAGTTCTTC.

This clonotype has a count of ten or more. This chain uses TRBV21-1 with TRBJ2-7. TRBV21-1 is marked as a pseudogene. This CDR3 has 14 amino acids. The CDR3 bases are TGTGCCAGCAGCAAAGCGACCACGCCGGACGAGCAGTACTTC. Translation gives CASSKATTPDEQYF.

In its sample, this clonotype was seen many times. The CDR3 loop reads CASSQLVPSVGEQFF. CDR3 DNA sequence: TGTGCCAGCAGCCAACTAGTACCTAGTGTAGGTGAGCAGTTCTTC. The chain has TRBV14 and TRBJ2-1; D is unclear. The ends were cut back, 2 bases at V and 9 bases at J, with 17 bases in the middle. This CDR3 region has 15 residues. Germline CDR1 reads SGHDN; CDR2 reads FVKESK.

This rearrangement joins TRBV10-3 to TRBJ1-5, with D unclear. The germline gives CDR1 ENHRY, CDR2 SYGVKD. The CDR3 length is 15 residues. V was trimmed by 6 bases and J by 5 bases, leaving 17 bases between them. CDR3 loop: CAISPSFGSDQPQHF. The CDR3 bases are TGTGCCATCAGCCCAAGTTTTGGGTCAGATCAGCCCCAGCATTTT.

The V call is TRBV20-1, the J call TRBJ1-5, with D unclear. The CDR3 spans 13 residues. The germline gives CDR1 DFQATT, CDR2 SNEGSKA (reference sequence). V was cut by 3 bases and J by 0 bases, with 6 bases left in between. CDR3 region: CSARDSSNQPQHF. The CDR3 nucleotides are TGCAGTGCTAGGGACTCTAGCAATCAGCCCCAGCATTTT.

The chain carries TRBV14 and TRBJ2-4; D may correspond to TRBD1 or TRBD2 (5 bases each). The J call may not be correct, given that the DNA end is closer to TRBJ2-7. Germline CDR1 reads SGHDN; CDR2 reads FVKESK. CDR3 length: 15 residues. The CDR3 DNA sequence: TGTGCCAGCAGCCAAGATTGGGGGATGGGATACGAGCAGTACTTC. Its translation: CASSQDWGMGYEQYF.

The genes are TRBV20-1 and TRBJ2-4; D is uncertain. The CDR3 has 13 amino acids. V lost 5 bases, J lost 6 bases, and 14 bases lay in between. Germline CDR1 is DFQATT and CDR2 is SNEGSKA (reference sequence). The CDR3 DNA follows: TGCAGTGCTGATAGGTTCACCAGAAACATTCAGTACTTC. The encoded protein is CSADRFTRNIQYF.

This chain connects TRBV4-3 to TRBJ2-1; the D gene could be TRBD1 or TRBD2 (6 bases each). Deletions cut 0 bases from V and 12 bases from J, with 15 bases between. This CDR3 contains 14 residues. Germline V gene data show CDR1 as LGHNA and CDR2 as YSLEER. The CDR3 DNA sequence: TGCGCCAGCAGCCAAGATTGGGGGGCAGTTGGGCAGTTCTTC. Encoded protein: CASSQDWGAVGQFF.